This T cell receptor (beta chain) was captured by sequencing in a study of T cell changes during pregnancy in multiple sclerosis. The V end lost 3 bases, the J end lost 12 bases, and 17 bases lay between the germline ends. The CDR3 is 14 amino acids. The germline V gene encodes CDR1 MGHRA and CDR2 YSYEKL. The method was immunoSEQ multiplex PCR; TCRdb's version includes in-frame clones alone and lacks a portion of them. The repertoire has fewer than 85,000 clones, roughly 92% of them found once; the top ten carry 1.5% to 2%. The sequencing here drew on peripheral blood, taken in the first trimester of pregnancy. The TCR comes from a female donor in good health, enrolled as a control in a pregnancy study. The genes are TRBV4-1 and TRBJ2-2; D is perhaps TRBD1 (6 bases). CDR3 sequence: CASSHLTGNQKLFF. The CDR3 DNA sequence: TGCGCCAGCAGCCACCTGACAGGAAACCAAAAGCTGTTTTTT.